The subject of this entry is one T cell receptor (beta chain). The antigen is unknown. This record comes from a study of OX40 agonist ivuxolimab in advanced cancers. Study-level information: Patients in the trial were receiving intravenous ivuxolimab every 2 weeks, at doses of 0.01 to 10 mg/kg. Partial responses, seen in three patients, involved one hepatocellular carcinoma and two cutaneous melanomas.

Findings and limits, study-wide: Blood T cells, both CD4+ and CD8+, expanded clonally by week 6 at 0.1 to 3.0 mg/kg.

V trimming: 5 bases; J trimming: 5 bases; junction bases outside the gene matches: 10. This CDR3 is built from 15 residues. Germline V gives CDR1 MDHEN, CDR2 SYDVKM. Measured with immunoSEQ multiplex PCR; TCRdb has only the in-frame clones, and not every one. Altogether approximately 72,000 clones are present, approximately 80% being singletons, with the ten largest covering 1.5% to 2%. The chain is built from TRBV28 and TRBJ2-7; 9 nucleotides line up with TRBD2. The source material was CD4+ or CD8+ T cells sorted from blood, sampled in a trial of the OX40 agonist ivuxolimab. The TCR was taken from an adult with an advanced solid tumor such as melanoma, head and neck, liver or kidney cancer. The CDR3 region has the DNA TGTGCCAGCAGTCAAAGGGGTAGCGGGAGCCACGAGCAGTACTTC. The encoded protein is CASSQRGSGSHEQYF.